In its sample, the clone carrying this T cell receptor beta chain was seen many times. The sample comes from a study of T cells in Graves' hyperthyroidism and ophthalmopathy. The V and J ends lost 4 bases and 4 bases, in that order; junction bases with no gene match: 9. Germline CDR1 KGHDR, CDR2 SFDVKD. The CDR3 is 16 residues long. RNA transcripts were the template for amplifying TCR beta CDR3 regions. The study used the HTBI primer set for a first-round RT-PCR of the TCR CDR3. TCRdb processed the multiplex PCR reads anew with MiXCR; each CDR3 protein has one entry. The table records over 700,000 distinct CDR3 sequences, 35% of them present only once. Stable hyperthyroidism: no ophthalmopathy progression over 18 months of follow-up.

The origin of this receptor is a woman in her thirties or forties with Graves' hyperthyroidism. Sequenced sample: blood. The V and J genes are TRBV24-1 and TRBJ2-5; 9 bases fit TRBD1. As DNA, the CDR3 is TGTGCCACCAGTGACACCCCGGGACAGGGTATAGAGACCCAGTACTTC. This translates into CATSDTPGQGIETQYF.